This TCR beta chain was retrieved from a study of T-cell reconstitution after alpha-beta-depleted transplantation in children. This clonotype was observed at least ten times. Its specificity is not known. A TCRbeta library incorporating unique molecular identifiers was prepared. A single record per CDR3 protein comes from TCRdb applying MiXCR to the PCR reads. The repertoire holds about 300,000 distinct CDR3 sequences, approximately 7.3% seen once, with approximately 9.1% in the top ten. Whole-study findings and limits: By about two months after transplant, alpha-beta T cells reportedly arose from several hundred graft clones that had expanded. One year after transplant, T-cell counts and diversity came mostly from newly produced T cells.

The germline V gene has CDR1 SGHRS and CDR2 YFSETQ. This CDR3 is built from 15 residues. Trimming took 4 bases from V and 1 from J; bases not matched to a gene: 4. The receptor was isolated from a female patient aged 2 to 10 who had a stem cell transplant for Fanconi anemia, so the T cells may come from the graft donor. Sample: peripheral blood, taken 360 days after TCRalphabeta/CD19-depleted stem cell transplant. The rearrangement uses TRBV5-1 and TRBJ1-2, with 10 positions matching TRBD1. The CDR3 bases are TGCGCCAGCAGCGCGGACAGGGGGTTTAACTATGGCTACACCTTC. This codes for CASSADRGFNYGYTF.